This is a list of T cell receptor beta chains from one sample in a study of PD-1 blockade in mismatch repair-deficient tumors. Only in-frame clones appear in the TCRdb table, and some are missing; sequencing was by immunoSEQ multiplex PCR. The sample contains about 23,000 clones, 83% of which appear only once. The input for sequencing was peripheral blood, taken 12 weeks after starting pembrolizumab. These receptors were taken from an adult with mismatch repair-deficient cancer. Each CDR3 is given with its conserved first and last residue. The D gene is left open where the match is weak. Not all rows give a size; the values are once, few, many and, for expanded clones, a class.

J	size	D	V	DNA	CDR3
TRBJ2-7	once	.	TRBV19	TGTGCCAGTAGTATCGGATACGAGCAGTACTTC	CASSIGYEQYF
TRBJ1-3	.	.	TRBV7-9	TGTGCCAGCAGCTCACCGGGGGGCATTGGAAACACCATATATTTT	CASSSPGGIGNTIYF
TRBJ2-1	.	TRBD2	TRBV19	TGTGCCAGTAGTAAAGTAGCAGGGTTGGCGGGAGGCACCGTAAATGAGCAGTTCTTC	CASSKVAGLAGGTVNEQFF
TRBJ2-4	.	.	TRBV11-2	TGTGCCAGCAGCCCACTCGAAAACATTCAGTACTTC	CASSPLENIQYF
TRBJ2-1	.	.	TRBV18	TGTGCCAGCTCACCAACAGCTGATGCCTACAATGAGCAGTTCTTC	CASSPTADAYNEQFF
TRBJ2-3	.	.	TRBV2	TGTGCCAGCAGCGATTTTGGTACGCAGTATTTT	CASSDFGTQYF
TRBJ2-5	.	.	TRBV6-1	TGTGCCAGCAGTTGGGACGGGGAAGAGACCCAGTACTTC	CASSWDGEETQYF
TRBJ2-5	.	TRBD1	TRBV7-2	TGTGCCAGCAGCCCCCGGGACAGGGTTTTTACTGAAGAGACCCAGTACTTC	CASSPRDRVFTEETQYF
TRBJ2-3	.	.	TRBV14	TGTGCCAGCAGCCAAGATCGGGGGCTTGGGACAGATACGCAGTATTTT	CASSQDRGLGTDTQYF
TRBJ2-5	.	.	TRBV10-3	TGTGCCATCAGTGATGGGTTAGACCAAGAGACCCAGTACTTC	CAISDGLDQETQYF
TRBJ2-2	.	.	TRBV25-1	TGTGCCACCATAATCCAGGCGGGAAGGACCGGGGAGCTGTTTTTT	CATIIQAGRTGELFF
TRBJ1-1	.	TRBD1	TRBV4-1	TGCGCCAGCAGCCAACCCCGGGACAGGGAAAGCACTGAAGCTTTCTTT	CASSQPRDRESTEAFF
TRBJ2-1	.	TRBD1	TRBV27	TGTGCCAGCAGTCAGCCGGGACAGTGGCCCAATGAGCAGTTCTTC	CASSQPGQWPNEQFF
TRBJ2-2	.	TRBD1	TRBV28	TGTGCCAGCAGGGGGACAGGGAACACCGGGGAGCTGTTTTTT	CASRGTGNTGELFF
TRBJ2-3	.	.	TRBV19	TGTGCCAGCGGATGGGGGTCGATCACAGATACGCAGTATTTT	CASGWGSITDTQYF
TRBJ2-7	.	.	TRBV10-2	TGCGCCAGCAGTGAGTCTGTTAGATTTAGCTACGAGCAGTACTTC	CASSESVRFSYEQYF
TRBJ2-1	once	TRBD1	TRBV6-5	TGTGCCAGCAGTTACTCGGATGGACAGGGGCACAATGAGCAGTTCTTC	CASSYSDGQGHNEQFF